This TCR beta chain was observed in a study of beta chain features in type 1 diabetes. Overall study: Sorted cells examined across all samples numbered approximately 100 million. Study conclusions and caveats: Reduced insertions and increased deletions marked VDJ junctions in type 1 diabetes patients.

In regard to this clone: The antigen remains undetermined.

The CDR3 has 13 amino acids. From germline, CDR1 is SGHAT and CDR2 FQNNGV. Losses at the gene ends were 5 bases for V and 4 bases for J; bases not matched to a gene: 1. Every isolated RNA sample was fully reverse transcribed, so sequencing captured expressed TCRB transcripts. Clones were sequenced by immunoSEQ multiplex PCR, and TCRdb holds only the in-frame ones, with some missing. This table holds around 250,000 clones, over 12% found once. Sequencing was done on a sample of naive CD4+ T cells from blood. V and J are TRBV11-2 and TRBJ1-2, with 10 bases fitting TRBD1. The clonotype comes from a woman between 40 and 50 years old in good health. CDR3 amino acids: CASSRDRGYGYTF. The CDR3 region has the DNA TGTGCCAGCAGCCGGGACAGGGGCTATGGCTACACCTTC.